This T cell receptor (beta chain) was identified during a study of control samples from healthy donors and cancer patients. Trimming cost V 3 bases and J 4 bases; bases outside gene matches: 3. CDR1 is WSHSY, CDR2 SAAADI, per germline. The CDR3 loop spans 15 amino acids. Generated by immunoSEQ multiplex PCR, the TCRdb table keeps only in-frame clones and is missing some. The table has roughly 450,000 clones, about 93% seen once; the top ten hold 5% to 7%. This TCR was sampled from a man aged 35-49 years with head and neck cancer. The source material was PBMCs. This chain joins TRBV10-2 and TRBJ2-5; the match to TRBD2 covers 12 bases. The CDR3 loop is CASSEASGRVETQYF. DNA for the CDR3: TGCGCCAGCAGTGAAGCTAGCGGGAGGGTAGAGACCCAGTACTTC.